The sequence of this T cell receptor (beta chain) was determined in a study of blood T cell repertoires in COVID-19. Clones were read by immunoSEQ multiplex PCR, and TCRdb kept only the in-frame ones, dropping some. The sample carries some 150,000 clones, around 80% recorded once. Trimming stripped 0 bases from V and 1 base from J, with 10 bases between. The germline gives CDR1 SGHNT, CDR2 YYREEE (reference sequence). The CDR3 extends over 15 amino acids. The sequenced sample was peripheral blood. This receptor was taken from a woman aged 50 to 60 in a cohort sampled during active or convalescent COVID-19. The chain couples TRBV5-4 to TRBJ1-1; D remains unclear. CDR3 sequence reads: CASSLAGVPNTEAFF. CDR3 coding DNA: TGTGCCAGCAGCTTGGCCGGTGTCCCGAACACTGAAGCTTTCTTT.